This TCR beta chain was sequenced for a study of cytomegalovirus exposure and HLA in healthy donors. Findings of the study overall: V segments that were indistinguishable, TRBV6-2 and TRBV6-3 among them, were omitted from analysis. Among the most significant clusters, several appeared linked to common viral pathogens in a later analysis.

Details on this clone: No antigen is known for it.

With V trimmed by 4 bases and J by 11 bases, 9 bases remained unmatched. Germline V gene data show CDR1 as SGHTA and CDR2 as FQGTGA. CDR3 length: 13 amino acids. The PCR made use of 60 Vbeta and 13 Jbeta primers. Assay used: immunoSEQ multiplex PCR; TCRdb lists only in-frame clones, some missing. Of roughly 120,000 clones in the sample, 81% are singletons; the top ten hold roughly 3.9%. The sequencing sample was made of PBMCs. The genes are TRBV7-3 and TRBJ2-5; 8 nucleotides line up with TRBD1. This receptor was identified in a woman in her thirties in good health and CMV-seronegative. This chain's CDR3 is CASSSGTGRQQYF. The CDR3 nucleotides are TGTGCCAGCAGCTCCGGGACAGGCAGGCAACAGTACTTC.